This TCR beta chain is from a study of blood T cells in healthy people across ages. This CDR3 region has 13 residues. Trimming at V came to 7 bases and at J to 2 bases, leaving 7 bases not matched to a gene. The germline CDR1 and CDR2 sequences are SQVTM and ANQGSEA. Researchers report isolating at least 7 million PBMCs per sample. Next came a second PCR, run for about 6 to 12 cycles, which used a sample-barcoded 5' primer along with a J-beta primer mix. Via MiXCR, TCRdb re-called the 5' RACE reads, giving one row per CDR3 protein. The table records over a million distinct CDR3 sequences, around 59% of them present only once.

Sequences were obtained from blood. This sequence was found in a man between 18 and 35 years old in good health. The rearrangement joins TRBV29-1 to TRBJ2-7; 8 bases are shared with TRBD1. The CDR3, as DNA: TGCAGCGCCCTGACAGGGGCGACCTACGAGCAGTACTTC. This gives the protein CSALTGATYEQYF.